Presented here are 30 T cell receptor beta chains from one specimen sequenced in a study of T cell repertoires in cytomegalovirus infection. From the reads, TCRdb called clonotypes with MiXCR, one entry per CDR3 protein. This table has approximately 290,000 distinct CDR3 sequences, roughly 26% appearing once. The sequencing input was PBMCs. The receptors derive from a human donor in good health (CMV status not recorded). Some clones in this sample may be carry-over from other donors' samples.

This clonotype showed up many times. Its ends do not fully match the called genes, so a read error is possible. The chain uses TRBV7-9 and TRBJ2-1, with no clear D. The CDR3 has 15 residues. Germline-derived CDR1 and CDR2 are SEHNR and FQNEAQ (reference sequence). The CDR3 here is CASSLVGNSHNEQFF. The CDR3 bases are TGTGCCAGCAGCTTAGTTGGAAACTCCCACAATGAGCAGTTCTTC.

The chain uses TRBV11-2 and TRBJ2-7; D is undetermined. CDR3 length: 12 amino acids. Germline V gene sequence: CDR1 SGHAT, CDR2 FQNNGV. Trimming took off 5 bases at V and 4 bases at J, with 9 bases between the two ends. CDR3 protein: CASSLHWYEQYF. The CDR3 DNA sequence: TGTGCCAGCAGCCTTCACTGGTACGAGCAGTACTTC.

This clonotype appeared many times. CDR3 coding DNA: TGTGCCAGCAGCTACACCTTCACTAACTATGGCTACACCTTC. Protein: CASSYTFTNYGYTF. V is TRBV7-2 and J is TRBJ1-2; D ambiguous. V lost 4 bases to trimming and J lost 0 bases, with 9 bases between them. The germline gives CDR1 SGHTA, CDR2 FQGNSA. The CDR3 extends over 14 amino acids.

The chain recombines TRBV7-8 with TRBJ2-1, with D perhaps matching TRBD2 (6 bases). The V end was cut by 5 bases, the J end by 6 bases, with 14 bases between. Per the germline V gene, CDR1 is SGHVS and CDR2 is FQNEAQ. The CDR3 covers 14 residues. CDR3 DNA sequence: TGTGCCAGCAGCATGGCGGGATCGCGCAATGAGCAGTTCTTC. Translating it yields CASSMAGSRNEQFF.

The J gene is TRBJ2-7, the V gene TRBV5-1; the match to TRBD1 covers 8 bases. V shed 0 bases, J shed 2 bases, and the junction held 7 bases outside the gene matches. The CDR3 covers 16 residues. Germline CDR1 SGHRS, CDR2 YFSETQ. The CDR3 region has the DNA TGCGCCAGCAGCTTGGACGTGGACAGGGCGACCTACGAGCAGTACTTC. Translating it yields CASSLDVDRATYEQYF.

The V and J genes are TRBV11-3 and TRBJ2-1, with a possible D match to TRBD2 (6 bases). The CDR3 loop spans 13 amino acids. The germline V and J ends were trimmed by 0 bases and 7 bases, with 7 bases remaining between them. From germline, CDR1 is SGHNT and CDR2 YENEEA. The CDR3 bases are TGTGCCAGCAGCTTAGAGGGGGGAAATGAGCAGTTCTTC. Translating it yields CASSLEGGNEQFF.

The V gene is TRBV7-2, the J gene TRBJ1-2; the D is unclear. The V end lost 4 bases, the J end lost 4 bases, and 10 bases lay between the germline ends. CDR1 and CDR2 (germline): SGHTA, FQGNSA. The CDR3 covers 13 residues. CDR3 in amino acids: CASSSDTAYGYTF. CDR3 sequence (DNA): TGTGCCAGCAGCTCAGACACCGCCTATGGCTACACCTTC.

About this clonotype: Its ends do not fully match the called genes, so a read error is possible. The chain joins TRBV7-7 to TRBJ2-7; 9 bases map to TRBD2. In germline, CDR1 is SSHAT, CDR2 FNYEAQ (reference sequence). This CDR3 is 15 amino acids long. CDR3 residues: CASSLAAGGTEEQYF. The CDR3 DNA reads as TGTGCTAGCAGCTTAGCTGCGGGGGGGACGGAAGAGCAGTACTTC. The variable domain in full, completed from reference TRBV7-7 and TRBJ2-7, reads GAGVSQSPRYKVTKRGQDVTLRCDPISSHATLYWYQQALGQGPEFLTYFNYEAQPDKSGLPSDRFSAERPEGSISTLTIQRTEQRDSAMYRCASSLAAGGTEEQYFGPGTRLTVT.

This chain uses TRBV7-2 with TRBJ2-3; D gene unclear. Trimming left V 4 bases short and J 6 bases short, with 11 bases between. CDR3 length equals 13 residues. Looked up from germline, CDR1 is SGHTA and CDR2 is FQGNSA. The CDR3 spells CASSSSTSDTQYF. CDR3 nucleotides: TGTGCCAGCAGCTCATCCACCTCGGATACGCAGTATTTT.

This clonotype was detected a few times. This chain connects TRBV27 to TRBJ2-5; tentative D call: TRBD2 (5 bases). The germline gives CDR1 MNHEY, CDR2 SMNVEV (reference sequence). The CDR3 is made up of 13 amino acids. Trimming cost V 2 bases and J 6 bases, with 10 bases left between them. The CDR3 region is CASSLGWRQTQYF. The CDR3 coding sequence is TGTGCCAGCAGTTTAGGGTGGAGGCAGACCCAGTACTTC.

This clonotype was counted a few times. The V gene is TRBV5-1, the J gene TRBJ1-1; D remains ambiguous. V shed 9 bases and J shed 2 bases, with 2 bases lying between them. Germline V gene lookup returns CDR1 SGHRS and CDR2 YFSETQ. The CDR3 loop spans 9 amino acids. The CDR3 bases are TGCGCCAATAACACTGAAGCTTTCTTT. Translation: CANNTEAFF. The variable domain in full, completed from reference TRBV5-1 and TRBJ1-1, reads KAGVTQTPRYLIKTRGQQVTLSCSPISGHRSVSWYQQTPGQGLQFLFEYFSETQRNKGNFPGRFSGRQFSNSRSEMNVSTLELGDSALYLCANNTEAFFGQGTRLTVV.

This chain uses TRBV4-3 with TRBJ2-1; the D gene is possibly TRBD2 (5 bases). The V gene's germline CDR1 is LGHNA and CDR2 YSLEER. The CDR3 has 15 amino acids. V was cut by 1 base and J by 6 bases, with 13 bases left in between. CDR3 residues: CASSQGPGNPNEQFF. The CDR3 DNA sequence: TGCGCCAGCAGCCAAGGCCCGGGGAACCCCAATGAGCAGTTCTTC.

The rearrangement uses TRBV28 and TRBJ1-1, with unresolved D. Trimming left V 7 bases short and J 7 bases short, with 10 bases between. CDR1 is MDHEN and CDR2 is SYDVKM in the germline V gene. The CDR3 consists of 11 residues. CDR3 residues: CASTIGYEAFF. CDR3 in DNA: TGTGCCAGCACTATTGGTTATGAAGCTTTCTTT.

This clonotype occurred many times. The V call is TRBV4-3, the J call TRBJ1-1; D gene unclear. The CDR3 consists of 14 residues. Germline CDR1 and CDR2: LGHNA and YSLEER. Trimming removed 1 base at V and 6 bases at J, with 12 bases between. This CDR3 is CASSQVTTRSEAFF. The CDR3 DNA reads TGCGCCAGCAGCCAAGTCACGACCAGGTCTGAAGCTTTCTTT.

This clonotype was observed a handful of times. This chain joins TRBV6-2 or TRBV6-3 and TRBJ2-1, with 9 bases fitting TRBD2. Germline CDR1 reads MNHEY; CDR2 reads SVGEGT. The CDR3 totals 14 residues. Trimming removed 4 bases from V and 9 bases from J; junction bases left unmatched: 7. In DNA, the CDR3 is TGTGCCAGCAGTTCGGGCGGGGGGGCCGTTGAGCAGTTCTTC. Its translation is CASSSGGGAVEQFF.

There are a few counts of this clonotype. The rearrangement joins TRBV19 to TRBJ2-5, with unresolved D. The CDR3 totals 13 residues. The germline V gene has CDR1 LNHDA and CDR2 SQIVND (reference sequence). V gave up 2 bases and J gave up 5 bases, with 9 bases separating them. CDR3 bases: TGTGCCAGTAGTATAAACGTCCGGGAGACCCAGTACTTC. It encodes CASSINVRETQYF.

Ten or more counts support this clonotype. The chain couples TRBV7-2 to TRBJ2-2; possible D gene TRBD2, 6 bases. The CDR3 is made up of 12 amino acids. Germline lookup yields CDR1 SGHTA and CDR2 FQGNSA. Trimming removed 8 bases from V and 6 bases from J, with 10 bases in between. CDR3 protein: CASGGYAGELFF. The DNA of the CDR3 is TGTGCCAGCGGGGGGTATGCCGGGGAGCTGTTTTTT. Together with reference TRBV7-2 and TRBJ2-2, the CDR3 gives the full variable domain: GAGVSQSPSNKVTEKGKDVELRCDPISGHTALYWYRQSLGQGLEFLIYFQGNSAPDKSGLPSDRFSAERTGGSVSTLTIQRTQQEDSAVYLCASGGYAGELFFGEGSRLTVL.

This chain connects TRBV28 to TRBJ1-3; D gene uncertain. Germline V gives CDR1 MDHEN, CDR2 SYDVKM. The CDR3 sequence is 12 residues long. V lost 3 bases and J 6 bases, leaving 6 bases between the germline ends. The CDR3 DNA sequence: TGTGCCAGCAGTTTGAGATCAAACACCATATATTTT. Translation gives CASSLRSNTIYF.

Concerning this clonotype itself: A single base separates this from a much larger clone, so it may be a read error. The chain has TRBV7-2 and TRBJ2-7; weak D call: TRBD1 (8 bases). The CDR3 runs to 15 residues. V shed 5 bases and J shed 5 bases, with 19 bases lying between them. Germline V gene lookup returns CDR1 SGHTA and CDR2 FQGNSA. DNA for the CDR3: TGTGCCAGCAGCCCTTGGACAGGGAGGGAACACGAGCAGTACTTC. It codes for CASSPWTGREHEQYF.

In its sample, this clonotype was seen many times. The rearrangement joins TRBV7-9 to TRBJ2-7; TRBD2 aligns across 9 bases. J lost 4 bases, V lost 2 bases, and 3 bases had no gene match. The CDR3 length is 14 residues. Per germline, CDR1 SEHNR and CDR2 FQNEAQ (reference sequence). Written as DNA, the CDR3 is TGTGCCAGCAGCTTAACGCTAGCGGGATACGAGCAGTACTTC. It is translated as CASSLTLAGYEQYF.

The V call is TRBV7-6, the J call TRBJ2-7; no definite D call. CDR1 and CDR2 from the germline V gene are SGHVS and FNYEAQ. V lost 0 bases, J lost 3 bases, and 9 bases lay in between. CDR3 length equals 14 residues. CDR3 in amino acids: CASSLASSDYEQYF. The CDR3 nucleotides are TGTGCCAGCAGCTTAGCCTCGTCTGACTACGAGCAGTACTTC. Filled out from reference TRBV7-6 and TRBJ2-7, the complete variable domain reads GAGVSQSPRYKVTKRGQDVALRCDPISGHVSLYWYRQALGQGPEFLTYFNYEAQQDKSGLPNDRFSAERPEGSISTLTIQRTEQRDSAMYRCASSLASSDYEQYFGPGTRLTVT.

The chain carries TRBV29-1 and TRBJ2-1, with unresolved D. The V end lost 6 bases, the J end lost 7 bases, and 19 bases lay between the germline ends. CDR1 is SQVTM, CDR2 ANQGSEA, per germline. The CDR3 is made up of 14 amino acids. The CDR3 nucleotides are TGCAGCGTCCGGATACACGACTCACTAAATGAGCAGTTCTTC. This translates into CSVRIHDSLNEQFF.

This clonotype was recorded many times. V is TRBV7-6 and J is TRBJ2-1, with D perhaps matching TRBD1 (6 bases). The V gene lost 5 bases and the J gene lost 4 bases, with 12 bases spanning the gap. Germline-derived CDR1 and CDR2 are SGHVS and FNYEAQ. The CDR3 extends over 14 amino acids. The CDR3 region is CASSGQGPYNEQFF. The CDR3 DNA reads TGTGCCAGCAGCGGGCAGGGGCCGTACAATGAGCAGTTCTTC.

This clonotype has just a few counts. The CDR3 reads CASSFSGRTEAFF. The CDR3 bases are TGTGCCAGCAGCTTTTCAGGGAGAACTGAAGCTTTCTTT. The rearrangement links TRBV5-5 to TRBJ1-1, with a possible D match to TRBD1 (5 bases). Germline V lookup: CDR1 SGHKS, CDR2 YYEKEE (reference sequence). The CDR3 consists of 13 residues. Between the trimmed V and J ends, which lost 2 bases and 5 bases, there was a span of 10 bases.

The V and J genes are TRBV5-3 and TRBJ2-2; the match to TRBD1 covers 9 bases. Being an ORF, TRBV5-3 has a function that is uncertain. This CDR3 is 16 amino acids long. The ends lost 8 bases at V and 5 bases at J; junction bases unmatched: 13. This CDR3 reads CASSAVGTGSTGELFF. DNA for the CDR3: TGTGCCAGCAGCGCGGTCGGGACAGGGTCAACCGGGGAGCTGTTTTTT.

The chain has TRBV7-2 and TRBJ2-7, with 8 bases lining up with TRBD2. Germline trimming cut 1 base from V and 6 bases from J; bases unmatched to any gene: 8. This CDR3 has 15 residues. Germline V gene lookup returns CDR1 SGHTA and CDR2 FQGNSA. The CDR3 sequence is CASSLVVGGAPEQYF. CDR3 coding DNA: TGTGCCAGCAGCTTAGTGGTCGGGGGGGCCCCCGAGCAGTACTTC.

This clonotype was counted ten times or more. The chain recombines TRBV12-3 or TRBV12-4 with TRBJ1-3; D is unclear. CDR3 length equals 16 residues. V was shortened by 6 bases and J by 0 bases, with 15 bases between the two germline ends. The CDR3 DNA reads as TGTGCCAGCAGCCACGCTGTGGGAATCTCTGGAAACACCATATATTTT. This encodes CASSHAVGISGNTIYF.

This clonotype has a count of ten or more. The DNA of the CDR3 is TGTGCCAGCAGCTTAGCGGTGGGGGTTGGTGGCGAGCAGTACTTC. It yields the protein CASSLAVGVGGEQYF. This rearrangement joins TRBV7-2 to TRBJ2-7; D is tentatively TRBD1 or TRBD2 (5 bases each). This CDR3 is 15 amino acids long. V lost 0 bases and J lost 6, with 15 bases in between. The germline V gene encodes CDR1 SGHTA and CDR2 FQGNSA. The full variable domain, rest sourced from reference TRBV7-2 and TRBJ2-7, is GAGVSQSPSNKVTEKGKDVELRCDPISGHTALYWYRQSLGQGLEFLIYFQGNSAPDKSGLPSDRFSAERTGGSVSTLTIQRTQQEDSAVYLCASSLAVGVGGEQYFGPGTRLTVT.

This clonotype was counted only a few times. V and J are TRBV20-1 and TRBJ2-7; no definite D call. Germline V gene data show CDR1 as DFQATT and CDR2 as SNEGSKA (reference sequence). This CDR3 is built from 10 residues. The V gene lost 6 bases and the J gene lost 2 bases, with 5 bases spanning the gap. CDR3 nucleotide sequence: TGCAGTGCCGAGACCTACGAGCAGTACTTC. Protein product: CSAETYEQYF.

The chain couples TRBV19 to TRBJ1-5; perhaps TRBD1 as D (5 bases). CDR1 is LNHDA and CDR2 is SQIVND in the germline V gene (reference sequence). The CDR3 is 14 residues long. V was shortened by 6 bases and J by 0 bases, with 9 bases between the two germline ends. The CDR3 spells CASSLDTSNQPQHF. Written as DNA, the CDR3 is TGTGCCAGTAGCCTGGACACTAGCAATCAGCCCCAGCATTTT.